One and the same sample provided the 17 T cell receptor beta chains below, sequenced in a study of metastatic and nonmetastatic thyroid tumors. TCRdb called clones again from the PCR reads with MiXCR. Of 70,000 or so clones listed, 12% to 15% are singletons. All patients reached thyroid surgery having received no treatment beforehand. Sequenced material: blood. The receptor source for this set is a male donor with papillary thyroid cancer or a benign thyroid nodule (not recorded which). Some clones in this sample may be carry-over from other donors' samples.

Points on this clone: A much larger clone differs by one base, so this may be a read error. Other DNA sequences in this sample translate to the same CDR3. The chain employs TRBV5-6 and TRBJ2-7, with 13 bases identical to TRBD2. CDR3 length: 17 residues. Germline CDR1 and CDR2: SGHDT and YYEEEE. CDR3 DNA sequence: TGTGCCAGCAGCTCCGCCTTGGGACTAGCGGGATCCTACGAACAGTACGTC. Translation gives CASSSALGLAGSYEQYV.

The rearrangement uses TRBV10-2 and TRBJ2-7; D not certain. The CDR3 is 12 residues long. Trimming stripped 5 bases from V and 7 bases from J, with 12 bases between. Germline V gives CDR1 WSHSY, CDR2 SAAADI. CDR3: CASSPFLSEQYF. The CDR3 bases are TGCGCCAGCAGTCCCTTTTTGTCTGAGCAGTACTTC.

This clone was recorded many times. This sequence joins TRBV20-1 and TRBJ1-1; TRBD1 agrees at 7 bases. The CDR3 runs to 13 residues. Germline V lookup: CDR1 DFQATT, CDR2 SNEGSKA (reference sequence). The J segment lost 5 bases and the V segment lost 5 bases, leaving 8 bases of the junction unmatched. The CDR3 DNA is TGCAGTGCTCCCCGACAGGGATGGACTGAAGCTTTCTTT. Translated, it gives CSAPRQGWTEAFF.

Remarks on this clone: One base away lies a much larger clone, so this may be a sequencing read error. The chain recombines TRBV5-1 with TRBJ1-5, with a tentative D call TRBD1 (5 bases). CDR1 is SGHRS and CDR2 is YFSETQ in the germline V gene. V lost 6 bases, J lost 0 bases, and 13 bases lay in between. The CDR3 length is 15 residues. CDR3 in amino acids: CASIISGNSNQPQHF. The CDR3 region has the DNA TGCGCCAGCATCATCTCAGGGAATAGCAATCAGCCCCAGCATTTT.

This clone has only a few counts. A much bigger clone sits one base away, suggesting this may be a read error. The CDR3 nucleotides are TGTGCCAGCAGCTTAGAGGCGGCACGTGAAGCTTTCTTT. It yields the protein CASSLEAAREAFF. The chain uses TRBV7-9 and TRBJ1-1; no firm D call. V was shortened by 1 base and J by 7 bases, with 10 bases between the two germline ends. The length of the CDR3 is 13 residues. Germline V gene sequence: CDR1 SEHNR, CDR2 FQNEAQ (reference sequence).

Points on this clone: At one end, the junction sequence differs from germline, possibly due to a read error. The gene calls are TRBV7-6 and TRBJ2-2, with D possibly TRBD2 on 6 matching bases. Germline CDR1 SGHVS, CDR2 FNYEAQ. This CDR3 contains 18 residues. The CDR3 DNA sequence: TGTGCCAGCAGCTTTGCCCCCCCCCTGCCCGGAACACCGGGGGATCTGTTTTTT. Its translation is CASSFAPPLPGTPGDLFF.

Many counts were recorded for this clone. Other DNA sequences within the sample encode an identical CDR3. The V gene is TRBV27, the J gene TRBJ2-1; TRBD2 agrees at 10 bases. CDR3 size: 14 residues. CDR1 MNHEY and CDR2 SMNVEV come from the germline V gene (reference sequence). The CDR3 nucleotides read TGTGCTAGCCGAGATAGCGGGAGGCACAATGAGCAGTTCTTC. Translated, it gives CASRDSGRHNEQFF.

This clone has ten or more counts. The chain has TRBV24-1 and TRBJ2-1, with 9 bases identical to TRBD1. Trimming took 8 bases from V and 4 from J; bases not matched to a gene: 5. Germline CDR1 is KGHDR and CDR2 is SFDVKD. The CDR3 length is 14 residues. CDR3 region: CATTGTGTYNEQFF. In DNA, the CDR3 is TGTGCCACCACCGGGACAGGGACTTACAATGAGCAGTTCTTC.

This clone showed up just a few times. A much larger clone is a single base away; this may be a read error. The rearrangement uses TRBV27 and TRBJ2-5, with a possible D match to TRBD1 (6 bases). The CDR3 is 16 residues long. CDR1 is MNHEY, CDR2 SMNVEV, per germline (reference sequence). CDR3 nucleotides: TGTGCCAGCAGTCGTAGTACAGGGTTAAGCCAAAAGACCCAGTACTTC. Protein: CASSRSTGLSQKTQYF.

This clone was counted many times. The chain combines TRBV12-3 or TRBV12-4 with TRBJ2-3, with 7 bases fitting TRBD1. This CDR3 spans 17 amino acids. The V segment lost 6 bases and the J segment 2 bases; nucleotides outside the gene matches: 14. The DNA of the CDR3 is TGTGCCAGCAGCAAAAAAACCGGGACAGCCCTCACAGATACGCAGTATTTT. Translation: CASSKKTGTALTDTQYF.

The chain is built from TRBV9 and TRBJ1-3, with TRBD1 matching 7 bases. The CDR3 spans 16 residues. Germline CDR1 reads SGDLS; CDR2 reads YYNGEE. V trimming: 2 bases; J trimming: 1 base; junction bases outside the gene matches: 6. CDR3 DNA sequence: TGTGCCAGCAGCGTTAAAGGGGGCTGGTCTGGAAACACCATATATTTT. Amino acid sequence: CASSVKGGWSGNTIYF.

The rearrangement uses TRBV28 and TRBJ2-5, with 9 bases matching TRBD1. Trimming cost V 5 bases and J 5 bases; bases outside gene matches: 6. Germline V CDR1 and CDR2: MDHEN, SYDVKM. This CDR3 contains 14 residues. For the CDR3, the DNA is TGTGCCAGCAGTCTCACCGGGACAGGGGAGACCCAGTACTTC. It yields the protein CASSLTGTGETQYF.

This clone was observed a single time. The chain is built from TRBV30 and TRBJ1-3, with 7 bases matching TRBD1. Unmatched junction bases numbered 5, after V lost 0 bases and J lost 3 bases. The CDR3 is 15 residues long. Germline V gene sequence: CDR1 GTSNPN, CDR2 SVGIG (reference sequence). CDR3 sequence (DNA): TGTGCCTGGAGTGTCGGACCAGGGGGTGGAAACACCATATATTTT. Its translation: CAWSVGPGGGNTIYF.

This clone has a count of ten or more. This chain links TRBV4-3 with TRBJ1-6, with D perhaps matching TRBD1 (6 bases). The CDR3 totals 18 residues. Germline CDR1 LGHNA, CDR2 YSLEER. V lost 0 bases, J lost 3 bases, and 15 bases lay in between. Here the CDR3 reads CASSQDHNQGNYNSPLHF. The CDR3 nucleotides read TGCGCCAGCAGCCAAGATCATAATCAGGGGAACTATAATTCACCCCTCCACTTT.

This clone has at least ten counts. The chain's CDR3 is CATSDSPGGALGNQPQHF. The CDR3 coding sequence is TGTGCCACCAGTGATTCCCCGGGGGGGGCGTTAGGCAATCAGCCCCAGCATTTT. The chain has TRBV24-1 and TRBJ1-5, with D possibly matching TRBD1 (6 bases). V was cut by 2 bases and J by 2 bases, with 18 bases left in between. CDR1 is KGHDR, CDR2 SFDVKD, per germline. The CDR3 totals 18 residues.

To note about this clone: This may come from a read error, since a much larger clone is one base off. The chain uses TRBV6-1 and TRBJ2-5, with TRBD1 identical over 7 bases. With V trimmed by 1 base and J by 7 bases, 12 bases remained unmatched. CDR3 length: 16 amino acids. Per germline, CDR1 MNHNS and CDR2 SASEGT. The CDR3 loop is CASSEGFVTGARTQYF. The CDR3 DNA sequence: TGTGCCAGCAGTGAAGGATTCGTTACAGGGGCTCGGACCCAGTACTTC.

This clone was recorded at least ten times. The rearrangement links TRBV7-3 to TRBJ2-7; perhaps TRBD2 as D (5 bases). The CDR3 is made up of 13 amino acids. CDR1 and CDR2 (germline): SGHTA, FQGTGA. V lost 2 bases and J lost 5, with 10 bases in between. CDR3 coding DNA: TGTGCCAGCAGCTTAGAACGAGGGCACGAGCAGTACTTC. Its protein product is CASSLERGHEQYF.